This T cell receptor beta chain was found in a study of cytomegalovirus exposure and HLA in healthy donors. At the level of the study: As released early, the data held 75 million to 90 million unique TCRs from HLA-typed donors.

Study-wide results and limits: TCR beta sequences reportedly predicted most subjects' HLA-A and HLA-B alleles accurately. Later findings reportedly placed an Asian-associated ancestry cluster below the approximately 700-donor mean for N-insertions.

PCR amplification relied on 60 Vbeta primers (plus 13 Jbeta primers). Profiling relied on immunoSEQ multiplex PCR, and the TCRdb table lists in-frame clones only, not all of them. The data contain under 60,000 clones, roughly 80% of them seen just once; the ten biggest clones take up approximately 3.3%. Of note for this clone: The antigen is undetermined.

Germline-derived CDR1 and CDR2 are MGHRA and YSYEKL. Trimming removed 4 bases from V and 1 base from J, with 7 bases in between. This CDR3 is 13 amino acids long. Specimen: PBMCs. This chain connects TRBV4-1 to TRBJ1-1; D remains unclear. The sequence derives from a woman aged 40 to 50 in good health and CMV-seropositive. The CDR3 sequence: CASSLSGNTEAFF. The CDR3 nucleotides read TGCGCCAGCAGCCTGAGCGGGAACACTGAAGCTTTCTTT.